These 9 T cell receptor beta chains were all obtained from the same sample, sequenced in a study of beta chain features in type 1 diabetes. The isolated RNA, all of it, was reverse transcribed, so expressed TCRB transcripts were what got sequenced. Using immunoSEQ multiplex PCR, the repertoire was profiled, and TCRdb retains in-frame clones only, with some absent. Among about 160,000 clones listed, 7.5% to 10% were seen once. Sequencing used central memory CD4+ T cells from blood. The receptor set was obtained from a man in his late teens or twenties in good health.

The CDR3 loop is CASSPQGLDPEAFF. CDR3 coding DNA: TGTGCCAGCAGCCCACAGGGCTTAGACCCTGAAGCTTTCTTT. The genes are TRBV11-1 and TRBJ1-1; TRBD1 is a possible D gene (6 bases). The CDR3 spans 14 residues. V dropped 5 bases and J dropped 6 bases, with 16 bases sitting between them. The V gene's germline CDR1 is SGHAT and CDR2 FQDESV (reference sequence).

This clone was counted ten times or more. The chain links TRBV2 to TRBJ2-5, with a tentative D call TRBD2 (5 bases). Germline V lookup: CDR1 SNHLY, CDR2 FYNNEI. The CDR3 has 16 residues. V lost 7 bases, J lost 5 bases, and 23 bases lay in between. The CDR3 loop reads CASTQTRTPGGETQYF. The CDR3 DNA follows: TGTGCCAGCACCCAGACCCGAACTCCGGGCGGGGAGACCCAGTACTTC.

The chain is built from TRBV4-2 and TRBJ1-4, with TRBD1 as a possible D gene (5 bases). V was pared by 2 bases and J by 8 bases, with 9 bases between. CDR1 and CDR2 (germline): LGHNA, YNFKEQ. The CDR3 has 13 residues. The CDR3, as DNA: TGTGCCAGCAGCCAACAGGGTGGGGAAAAACTGTTTTTT. This gives the protein CASSQQGGEKLFF.

The chain is built from TRBV7-8 and TRBJ1-5, with TRBD1 identical over 9 bases. J lost 9 bases, V lost 5 bases, and 5 bases had no gene match. This CDR3 has 13 amino acids. Germline CDR1 SGHVS, CDR2 FQNEAQ. In nucleotides, the CDR3 is TGTGCCAGCAGCATTGGACAGGGGAGGCCCCAGCATTTT. This encodes CASSIGQGRPQHF. Full variable domain (outside the CDR3, taken from reference TRBV7-8 and TRBJ1-5): GAGVSQSPRYKVAKRGQDVALRCDPISGHVSLFWYQQALGQGPEFLTYFQNEAQLDKSGLPSDRFFAERPEGSVSTLKIQRTQQEDSAVYLCASSIGQGRPQHFGDGTRLSIL.

With regard to this clone: Other nucleotide sequences in the sample specify the same CDR3. The chain combines TRBV9 with TRBJ2-2; 7 nucleotides agree with TRBD2. The ends lost 0 bases at V and 3 bases at J; junction bases unmatched: 2. The CDR3 totals 15 residues. CDR1 and CDR2 (germline): SGDLS, YYNGEE. Here the CDR3 DNA reads TGTGCCAGCAGCGTAGGAAGCGGGGACACCGGGGAGCTGTTTTTT. It translates to CASSVGSGDTGELFF.

This clone was counted between two and nine times. The chain links TRBV6-1 to TRBJ2-2, with D hard to call. CDR1 is MNHNS, CDR2 SASEGT, per germline. There are 11 residues in the CDR3. V lost 3 bases, J lost 7 bases, and 3 bases lay in between. For the CDR3, the DNA is TGTGCCAGCAGTGACCTCGGGGAGCTGTTTTTT. It codes for CASSDLGELFF.

The gene calls are TRBV27 and TRBJ2-1, with 14 bases that match TRBD2. From germline, CDR1 is MNHEY and CDR2 SMNVEV (reference sequence). Trimming at V came to 4 bases and at J to 7 bases, leaving 3 bases not matched to a gene. CDR3 length: 15 residues. The CDR3 DNA reads as TGTGCCAGCAGTTCGGGACTAGCGGGAGTAAATGAGCAGTTCTTC. Translating it yields CASSSGLAGVNEQFF.

This chain joins TRBV14 and TRBJ1-2; tentatively, D is TRBD1 (6 bases). The germline CDR1 and CDR2 sequences are SGHDN and FVKESK. CDR3 size: 15 residues. Trimming cost V 1 base and J 5 bases, with 14 bases left between them. DNA of the CDR3: TGTGCCAGCAGCCAAGCCCCAGGGGTGGGATATGGCTACACCTTC. Residues: CASSQAPGVGYGYTF.

In this sample, this clone turned up a few times. This rearrangement joins TRBV30 to TRBJ2-1, with 14 bases aligning to TRBD2. Germline V lookup: CDR1 GTSNPN, CDR2 SVGIG (reference sequence). The trim removed 5 bases at V and 9 bases at J, leaving 9 bases unmatched. The CDR3 covers 15 residues. The CDR3 reads CAWEGGLAGATEQFF. CDR3 DNA: TGTGCCTGGGAGGGGGGACTAGCGGGAGCGACTGAGCAGTTCTTC.